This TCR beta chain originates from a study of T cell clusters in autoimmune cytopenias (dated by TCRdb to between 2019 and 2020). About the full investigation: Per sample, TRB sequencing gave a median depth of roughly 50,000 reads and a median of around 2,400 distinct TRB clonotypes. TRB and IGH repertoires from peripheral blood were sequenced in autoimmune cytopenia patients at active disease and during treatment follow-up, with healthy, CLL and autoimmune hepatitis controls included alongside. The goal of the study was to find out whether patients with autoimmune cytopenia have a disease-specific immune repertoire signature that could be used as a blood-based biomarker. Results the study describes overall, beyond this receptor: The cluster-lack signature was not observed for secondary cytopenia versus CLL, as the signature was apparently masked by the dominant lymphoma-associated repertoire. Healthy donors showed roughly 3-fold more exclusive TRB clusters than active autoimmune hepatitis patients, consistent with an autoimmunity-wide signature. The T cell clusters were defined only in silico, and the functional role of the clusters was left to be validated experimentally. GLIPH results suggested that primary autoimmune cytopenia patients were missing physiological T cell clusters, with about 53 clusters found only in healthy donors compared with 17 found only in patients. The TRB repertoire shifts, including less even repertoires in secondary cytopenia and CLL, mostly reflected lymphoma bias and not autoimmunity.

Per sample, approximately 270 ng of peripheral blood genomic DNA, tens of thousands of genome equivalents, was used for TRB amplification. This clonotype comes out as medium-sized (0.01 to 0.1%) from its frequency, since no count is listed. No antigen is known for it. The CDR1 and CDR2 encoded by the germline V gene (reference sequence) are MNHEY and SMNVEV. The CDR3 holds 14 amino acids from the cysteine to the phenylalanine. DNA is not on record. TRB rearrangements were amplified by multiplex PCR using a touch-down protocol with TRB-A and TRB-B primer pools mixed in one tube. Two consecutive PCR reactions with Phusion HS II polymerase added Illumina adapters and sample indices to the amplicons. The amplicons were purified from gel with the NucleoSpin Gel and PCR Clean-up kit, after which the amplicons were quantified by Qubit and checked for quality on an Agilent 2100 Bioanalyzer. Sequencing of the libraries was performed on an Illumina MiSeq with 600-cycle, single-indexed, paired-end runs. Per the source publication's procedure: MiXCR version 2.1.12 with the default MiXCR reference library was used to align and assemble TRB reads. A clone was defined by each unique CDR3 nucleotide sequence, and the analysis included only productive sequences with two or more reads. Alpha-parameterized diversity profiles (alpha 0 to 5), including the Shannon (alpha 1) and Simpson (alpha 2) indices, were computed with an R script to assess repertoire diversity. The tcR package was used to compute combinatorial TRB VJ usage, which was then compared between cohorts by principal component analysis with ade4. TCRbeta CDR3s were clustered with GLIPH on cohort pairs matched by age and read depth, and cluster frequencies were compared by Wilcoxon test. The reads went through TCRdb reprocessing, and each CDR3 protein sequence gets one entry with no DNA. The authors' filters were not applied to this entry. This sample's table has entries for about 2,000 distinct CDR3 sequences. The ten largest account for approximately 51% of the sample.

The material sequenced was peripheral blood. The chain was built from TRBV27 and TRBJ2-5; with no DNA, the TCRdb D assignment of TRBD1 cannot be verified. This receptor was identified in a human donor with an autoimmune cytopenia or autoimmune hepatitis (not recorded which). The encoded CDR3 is CASKWGTDQETQYF.